The T cell receptor (beta chain) under discussion was sequenced for a study of vaccination and CD4 T cells after COVID-19. Germline CDR1 reads MNHNS; CDR2 reads SASEGT. Trimming removed 4 bases from V and 2 bases from J, with 12 bases in between. The CDR3 totals 14 residues. An Oncomine TCR Beta short-read assay was used to sequence the DNA from cultured CD4+ T cells. TCRdb processed the PCR reads anew with MiXCR; each CDR3 protein has one entry. The sample lists under 15,000 distinct CDR3 sequences; approximately 58% were seen once. Stated treatment: roughly 10-day PBMC culture with coronavirus spike peptide pools or control peptides (ViraFEST assay). On this clonotype: The antigen remains undetermined.

The sequence derives from a human donor who had recovered from COVID-19. Sample: CD4+ T cells from blood, cultured in vitro, taken before SARS-CoV-2 vaccination. The rearrangement links TRBV6-1 to TRBJ2-7; D remains ambiguous. The CDR3 DNA follows: TGTGCCAGCAGTGCTGATAGTAGGGCCTACGAGCAGTACTTC. Protein product: CASSADSRAYEQYF.